This TCR beta chain was obtained from a study of response to subunit inactivated influenza vaccine. Study-wide findings and caveats: It was suggested by the authors that few new T cells are recruited by each seasonal influenza vaccination.

This clonotype showed up just a few times. The antigen remains undetermined. In germline, CDR1 is DFQATT, CDR2 SNEGSKA (reference sequence). This CDR3 has 16 amino acids. Trimming stripped 1 base from V and 2 bases from J, with 18 bases between. Via MiXCR, TCRdb re-called the RT-PCR reads, giving one row per CDR3 protein. The sample records approximately 530,000 distinct CDR3 sequences, roughly 7.9% being singletons. The V and J genes are TRBV20-1 and TRBJ2-7; either TRBD1 or TRBD2 may fit D (5 bases each). The sequence was obtained from a man aged 45 to 70 who received an inactivated influenza vaccine. The sample was PBMCs from blood, taken about 24 months after vaccination. The CDR3 sequence: CSARVGSGRLPYEQYF. The CDR3 DNA reads as TGCAGTGCTAGAGTGGGTTCGGGGCGTCTGCCCTACGAGCAGTACTTC.